A single sample is the source of the 20 T cell receptor beta chains below, sequenced in a study of blood T cell repertoires in COVID-19 (dated by TCRdb to 2019 to 2021). Receptor libraries were prepared by the immunoSEQ multiplex PCR assay. TCRdb took this table from immuneACCESS and kept in-frame rearrangements with V and J called. Such tables lack part of the clones; where checked against another copy, unresolved V genes explain under half of the gap, and the rest is unexplained. Here the sample has some 72,000 clones; 70% to 90% occur a single time. The ten top clones hold roughly 4.4% of the sample. Sequenced: peripheral blood. The origin of the receptors is a middle-aged man with active COVID-19.

A single count supports this clone. The J gene is TRBJ2-5, the V gene TRBV30; a possible D gene is TRBD1 (5 bases). Germline-derived CDR1 and CDR2 are GTSNPN and SVGIG (reference sequence). The CDR3 contains 15 residues. Trimming removed 0 bases from V and 5 bases from J, with 16 bases in between. The CDR3 sequence: CAWSVTRRGVETQYF. CDR3 DNA sequence: TGTGCCTGGAGTGTAACCAGAAGGGGTGTGGAGACCCAGTACTTC.

V is TRBV20-1 and J is TRBJ2-7, with D tentatively TRBD1 (5 bases). Trimming shortened V by 5 bases and J by 5 bases, and 7 bases separated the two germline ends. Per the germline V gene, CDR1 is DFQATT and CDR2 is SNEGSKA (reference sequence). The CDR3 is 10 amino acids. CDR3 protein: CSASGNEQYF. The CDR3 DNA reads TGCAGTGCTTCAGGGAACGAGCAGTACTTC.

The chain couples TRBV5-4 to TRBJ2-2; 11 nucleotides match TRBD2. Germline CDR1 SGHNT, CDR2 YYREEE (reference sequence). The CDR3 extends over 17 amino acids. The ends lost 4 bases at V and 7 bases at J; junction bases unmatched: 12. CDR3: CASSPGTSGTRGGELFF. The CDR3 DNA follows: TGTGCCAGCAGCCCCGGGACTAGCGGAACGAGGGGCGGGGAGCTGTTTTTT.

The chain is built from TRBV30 and TRBJ1-5; 9 nucleotides agree with TRBD1. V dropped 1 base and J dropped 4; count of bases not matched to a gene: 8. Germline-derived CDR1 and CDR2 are GTSNPN and SVGIG (reference sequence). This CDR3 spans 16 amino acids. The CDR3 region is CAWSGSIQGANQPQHF. The CDR3 bases are TGTGCCTGGAGTGGATCGATACAGGGGGCTAATCAGCCCCAGCATTTT. Full variable domain (missing parts from reference TRBV30 and TRBJ1-5): SQTIHQWPATLVQPVGSPLSLECTVEGTSNPNLYWYRQAAGRGLQLLFYSVGIGQISSEVPQNLSASRPQDRQFILSSKKLLLSDSGFYLCAWSGSIQGANQPQHFGDGTRLSIL.

J is TRBJ2-7 and V is TRBV18; D is ambiguous. The CDR3 totals 14 residues. Germline V gene sequence: CDR1 KGHSH, CDR2 LQKENI. Deletions cut 1 base from V and 0 bases from J, with 7 bases between. The CDR3 loop reads CASSPRASSYEQYF. CDR3 DNA: TGTGCCAGCTCACCACGGGCCAGCTCCTACGAGCAGTACTTC.

This clone was detected only a few times. The chain employs TRBV6-5 and TRBJ2-1; TRBD2 agrees at 12 bases. This CDR3 spans 14 amino acids. CDR1 is MNHEY and CDR2 is SVGAGI in the germline V gene. J was trimmed by 7 bases and V by 8 bases; bases with no gene match: 6. CDR3 nucleotides: TGTGCCAGCGAGTGGACTAGCGGGACTAATGAGCAGTTCTTC. Its protein product is CASEWTSGTNEQFF.

The chain carries TRBV10-3 and TRBJ2-3; perhaps TRBD1 as D (6 bases). The CDR3 is 16 residues long. Germline CDR1 is ENHRY and CDR2 is SYGVKD. V lost 6 bases to trimming and J lost 2 bases, with 18 bases between them. The CDR3 spells CAIRGTQGRFTDTQYF. The CDR3 DNA is TGTGCCATCAGGGGTACTCAGGGGCGATTCACAGATACGCAGTATTTT.

This clone was seen only a few times. This chain uses TRBV7-3 with TRBJ2-7, with D perhaps matching TRBD2 (5 bases). CDR3 length equals 16 residues. Between the trimmed V and J ends, which lost 5 bases and 7 bases, there was a span of 24 bases. CDR1 is SGHTA, CDR2 FQGTGA, per germline. The CDR3 DNA reads TGTGCCAGCAGCGCGGGCTCTGGACTGGCCCCGAGTGAGCAGTACTTC. Translation gives CASSAGSGLAPSEQYF.

This chain joins TRBV19 and TRBJ2-5, with D possibly matching TRBD1 (6 bases). This CDR3 is 13 amino acids long. Trimming shortened V by 3 bases and J by 5 bases, and 10 bases separated the two germline ends. Germline-derived CDR1 and CDR2 are LNHDA and SQIVND (reference sequence). As DNA, the CDR3 is TGTGCCAGTAGTATGGACAGTTCGGAGACCCAGTACTTC. Translating gives CASSMDSSETQYF.

The gene calls are TRBV7-2 and TRBJ2-3; 10 bases map to TRBD2. J lost 6 bases, V lost 3 bases, and 9 bases had no gene match. Germline-derived CDR1 and CDR2 are SGHTA and FQGNSA. The CDR3 spans 16 residues. DNA for the CDR3: TGTGCCAGCAGCTTCACCTCGGGTAGCGGGGGGGATACGCAGTATTTT. This sequence encodes CASSFTSGSGGDTQYF. The complete variable domain, with remaining parts taken from reference TRBV7-2 and TRBJ2-3, reads GAGVSQSPSNKVTEKGKDVELRCDPISGHTALYWYRQSLGQGLEFLIYFQGNSAPDKSGLPSDRFSAERTGGSVSTLTIQRTQQEDSAVYLCASSFTSGSGGDTQYFGPGTRLTVL.

The chain links TRBV28 to TRBJ2-3; possibly TRBD1 for D (6 bases). The CDR3 is 14 amino acids. Germline assignment: CDR1 MDHEN and CDR2 SYDVKM. The germline V and J ends were trimmed by 3 bases and 6 bases, with 13 bases remaining between them. DNA of the CDR3: TGTGCCAGCAGTTTGGACCAGGGGTGGGATACGCAGTATTTT. This gives the protein CASSLDQGWDTQYF.

In its sample, this clone was seen once. The chain employs TRBV20-1 and TRBJ1-1; D unclear. The germline V and J ends were trimmed by 3 bases and 0 bases, with 8 bases remaining between them. Germline V gene lookup returns CDR1 DFQATT and CDR2 SNEGSKA (reference sequence). This CDR3 region has 13 residues. CDR3 in amino acids: CSASNSMNTEAFF. CDR3 DNA: TGCAGTGCTAGTAACTCCATGAACACTGAAGCTTTCTTT.

This sequence joins TRBV7-2 and TRBJ1-4; D gene unclear. V lost 0 bases to trimming and J lost 8 bases, with 16 bases between them. This CDR3 has 16 amino acids. Germline V gene lookup returns CDR1 SGHTA and CDR2 FQGNSA. Here the CDR3 DNA reads TGTGCCAGCAGCTTAGCGCTTGGGAGGCCAGGCGAAAAACTGTTTTTT. This gives the protein CASSLALGRPGEKLFF. Drawing the rest from reference TRBV7-2 and TRBJ1-4, the complete variable domain is GAGVSQSPSNKVTEKGKDVELRCDPISGHTALYWYRQSLGQGLEFLIYFQGNSAPDKSGLPSDRFSAERTGGSVSTLTIQRTQQEDSAVYLCASSLALGRPGEKLFFGSGTQLSVL.

The CDR3 nucleotides are TGTGCCAGCAGCTTTAGTGCAGGTCAAGAGACCCAGTACTTC. It translates to CASSFSAGQETQYF. This chain joins TRBV5-4 and TRBJ2-5; D is unresolved. The CDR3 is made up of 14 amino acids. Trimming cost V 2 bases and J 2 bases, with 10 bases left between them. Per germline, CDR1 SGHNT and CDR2 YYREEE (reference sequence).

The chain employs TRBV25-1 and TRBJ2-5; 7 bases agree with TRBD2. The CDR3 spans 14 residues. The J segment lost 5 bases and the V segment lost 2 bases, leaving 5 bases of the junction unmatched. CDR1 is MGHDK and CDR2 is SYGVNS in the germline V gene. CDR3 DNA sequence: TGTGCCAGCAGTGAAGGGGGGGGTCGGGAGACCCAGTACTTC. As protein: CASSEGGGRETQYF.

The J gene is TRBJ1-2, the V gene TRBV28; TRBD1 is a possible D gene (6 bases). The CDR3 spans 14 residues. V lost 6 bases and J lost 6, with 17 bases in between. Germline V gene lookup returns CDR1 MDHEN and CDR2 SYDVKM. DNA for the CDR3: TGTGCCAGCAGCGTGAACAGGGTTCTGGATGGCTACACCTTC. Residues: CASSVNRVLDGYTF.

The chain couples TRBV28 to TRBJ1-3; D gene ambiguous. This CDR3 region has 13 residues. In germline, CDR1 is MDHEN, CDR2 SYDVKM. Trimming removed 2 bases at V and 4 bases at J, with 6 bases between. The CDR3 nucleotides read TGTGCCAGCAGTTTAGGGCCCGGAAACACCATATATTTT. Its protein is CASSLGPGNTIYF.

This clone was observed a handful of times. The chain recombines TRBV24-1 with TRBJ2-1; 8 nucleotides line up with TRBD1. The CDR3 is made up of 13 amino acids. V lost 4 bases to trimming and J lost 8 bases; unmatched junction nucleotides: 3. CDR1 KGHDR and CDR2 SFDVKD come from the germline V gene. DNA of the CDR3: TGTGCCACCAGTGACCCGACAGGGGATGAGCAGTTCTTC. Translated: CATSDPTGDEQFF.

On this clone itself: One junction end does not reproduce the germline sequence, and a read error may be involved. This chain links TRBV7-8 with TRBJ1-2; 8 bases are shared with TRBD1. This CDR3 region has 12 residues. CDR1 and CDR2 from the germline V gene are SGHVS and FQNEAQ. The CDR3 spells CASSLDRGSHAF. Here the CDR3 DNA reads TGTGCCAGCAGTCTCGACAGGGGCAGCCACGCCTTC.

The chain couples TRBV24-1 to TRBJ2-1, with 7 bases identical to TRBD1. The CDR3 loop spans 19 amino acids. J gave up 4 bases and V 9 bases, and 23 bases lay outside the gene matches. Germline CDR1 reads KGHDR; CDR2 reads SFDVKD. Here the CDR3 reads CATSGGGRGLSNWYNEQFF. The DNA of the CDR3 is TGTGCCACCTCAGGGGGTGGCAGGGGCCTATCAAATTGGTACAATGAGCAGTTCTTC.